Sequencing of this T cell receptor beta chain was carried out in a study of T cell repertoires in MIS-A myocarditis (dated by TCRdb to 2021 to 2024). The immunoSEQ bias-controlled multiplex PCR was used to amplify TCRbeta CDR3 regions, which were then sequenced at high throughput. The authors' analysis ran thus. CDR3 sequences were collapsed and filtered by the immunoSEQ vendor pipeline to quantify abundance and frequency of each unique TCRbeta CDR3. Using a 90% global sequence identity threshold, CD-HIT clustered dominant CDR3 amino acid sequences together with SARS-CoV-2-specific ImmuneCODE TCRbeta sequences. A clone was classed as hyperexpanded at a frequency of 0.1 to 1 and as large at a frequency of 0.01 to 0.1. The CDR3 amino acid sequences and the V and J gene assignments of the dominant clones were confirmed with MiXCR. The R stringdist package was used to compute Levenshtein distances between the patient clonotypes and the ImmuneCODE hits. The table comes from immuneACCESS by way of TCRdb, which keeps in-frame sequences with V and J called. Part of the clones is missing from these tables; in studies checked, under half for an unresolved V gene and the rest for unknown reasons. V and J calls and clone size are as listed in that table; D and trimming were resolved from the DNA. This sample comprises some 10,000 clones, around 89% of them detected only once. The top ten clonotypes cover just over 2% of the sample.

The QIAamp DNA FFPE kit was used to extract genomic DNA from formalin-fixed paraffin-embedded autopsy tissue. Note on this clone: Its specific antigen is unknown. Base qualities are not at hand, and no much larger clone is one base apart.

The sequenced sample was thoracic lymph node tissue obtained at autopsy. The origin of this receptor is a man aged 18 to 30 with fulminant myocarditis from multisystem inflammatory syndrome in adults (MIS-A) after COVID-19.

The DNA sequence is as follows: TGTGCCAGCAGCTTGGATCTTTTTTACGAGCAGTACTTC. Its coded protein is CASSLDLFYEQYF. In this chain, TRBV5-5 is recombined with TRBJ2-7, with no confident D gene call. The CDR3 has 13 amino acids, counting the end cysteine and phenylalanine. Only the CDR3 part of the read is kept: 39 bases, read in frame from the first base. CDR1 is given as SGHKS and CDR2 as YYEKEE, both from the germline V gene (reference sequence). Trimming at the junction amounts to 0 bases on V and 4 bases on J, and the germline ends lie 8 bases apart.